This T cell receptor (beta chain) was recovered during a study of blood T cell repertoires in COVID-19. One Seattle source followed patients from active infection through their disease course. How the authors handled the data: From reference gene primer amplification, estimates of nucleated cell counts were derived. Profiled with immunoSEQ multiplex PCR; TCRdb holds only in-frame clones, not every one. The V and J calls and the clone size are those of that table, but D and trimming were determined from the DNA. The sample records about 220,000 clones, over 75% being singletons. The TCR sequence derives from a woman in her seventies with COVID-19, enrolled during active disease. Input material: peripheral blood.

The CDR3 bases are TGTGCCAGTAGAAACGACAGGGTAGCTCATGGCTACACCTTC. Amino acids: CASRNDRVAHGYTF. This chain links TRBV19 with TRBJ1-2; 7 positions agree with TRBD1. This CDR3 contains 14 residues. V trimming: 6 bases; J trimming: 6 bases; junction bases outside the gene matches: 10. CDR1 and CDR2 (germline): LNHDA, SQIVND (reference sequence).